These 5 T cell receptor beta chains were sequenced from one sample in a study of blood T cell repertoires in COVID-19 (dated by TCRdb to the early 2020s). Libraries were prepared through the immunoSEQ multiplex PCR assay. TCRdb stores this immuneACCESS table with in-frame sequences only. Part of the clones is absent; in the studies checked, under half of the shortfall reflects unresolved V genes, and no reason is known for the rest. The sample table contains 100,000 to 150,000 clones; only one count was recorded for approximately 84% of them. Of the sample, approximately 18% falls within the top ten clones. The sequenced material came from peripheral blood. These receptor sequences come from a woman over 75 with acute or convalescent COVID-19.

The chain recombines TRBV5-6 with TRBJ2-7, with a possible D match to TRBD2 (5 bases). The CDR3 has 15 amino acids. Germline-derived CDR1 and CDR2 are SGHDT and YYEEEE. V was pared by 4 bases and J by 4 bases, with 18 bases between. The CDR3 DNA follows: TGTGCCAGCAGCCCCCGGCAAGGCCGCGGGTACGAGCAGTACTTC. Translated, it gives CASSPRQGRGYEQYF.

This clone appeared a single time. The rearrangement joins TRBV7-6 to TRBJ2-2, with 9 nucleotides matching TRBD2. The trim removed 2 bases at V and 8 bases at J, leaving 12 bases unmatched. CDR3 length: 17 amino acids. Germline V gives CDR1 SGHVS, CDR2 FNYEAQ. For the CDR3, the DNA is TGTGCCAGCAGCTTACTTGCCCGCGGTCTAGCGGGGGGGGAGCTGTTTTTT. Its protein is CASSLLARGLAGGELFF.

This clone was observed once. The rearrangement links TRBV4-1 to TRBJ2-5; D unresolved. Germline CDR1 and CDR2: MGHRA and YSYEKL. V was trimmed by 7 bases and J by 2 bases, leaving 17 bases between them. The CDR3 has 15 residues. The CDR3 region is CASNPSDTIQETQYF. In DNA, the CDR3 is TGCGCCAGCAACCCCTCAGACACGATACAAGAGACCCAGTACTTC.

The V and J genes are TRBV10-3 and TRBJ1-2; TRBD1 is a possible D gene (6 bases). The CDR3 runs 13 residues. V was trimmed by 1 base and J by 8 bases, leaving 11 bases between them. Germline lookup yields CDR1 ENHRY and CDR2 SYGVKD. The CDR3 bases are TGTGCCATCAGTGAGTTTAATACAGGGGGCTACACCTTC. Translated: CAISEFNTGGYTF.

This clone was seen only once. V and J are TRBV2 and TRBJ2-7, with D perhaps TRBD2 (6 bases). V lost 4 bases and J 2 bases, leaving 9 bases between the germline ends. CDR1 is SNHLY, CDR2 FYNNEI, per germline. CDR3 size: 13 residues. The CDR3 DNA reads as TGTGCCAGCAGTGGCGGGGCAGCCTACGAGCAGTACTTC. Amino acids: CASSGGAAYEQYF.